These 15 T cell receptor beta chains share one sample of origin, sequenced in a study of blood T cell repertoires in COVID-19. Clones were sequenced by immunoSEQ multiplex PCR, and TCRdb holds only the in-frame ones, with some missing. The repertoire holds about 300,000 clones, around 87% seen once, with around 1.2% in the top ten. Sample: peripheral blood. These receptors were obtained from a man in his 70s with acute or convalescent COVID-19.

V is TRBV5-1 and J is TRBJ2-5, with 12 positions matching TRBD1. After removal of 4 bases from V and 4 bases from J, the junction contained 5 bases not matched to a gene. This CDR3 region has 15 residues. Germline loops: CDR1 SGHRS, CDR2 YFSETQ. DNA for the CDR3: TGCGCCAGCAGCGACGGGACAGGGGGCGCAGAGACCCAGTACTTC. It translates to CASSDGTGGAETQYF.

The gene calls are TRBV29-1 and TRBJ2-5; a weak D match, TRBD1 (5 bases). Per germline, CDR1 SQVTM and CDR2 ANQGSEA. Trimming cost V 4 bases and J 2 bases, with 17 bases left between them. The CDR3 loop spans 15 amino acids. The CDR3: CSVGYRNRPQETQYF. The CDR3 DNA reads TGCAGCGTTGGTTACAGGAACCGTCCTCAAGAGACCCAGTACTTC.

This clone was found a few times. V usage is TRBV21-1 and J usage is TRBJ2-2; no check of the table's D call, TRBD2, against the DNA was made. TRBV21-1 corresponds to a pseudogene. The CDR3 contains 13 residues. In DNA form, the CDR3 reads TGTGCCAGCAGCGGCGGGAACACCGGGGAGCTGTTTTTT. Translating it yields CASSGGNTGELFF.

The rearrangement joins TRBV11-2 to TRBJ1-1, with D possibly being TRBD1 (6 bases). The CDR3 has 15 residues. The V end was cut by 1 base, the J end by 5 bases, with 14 bases between. Germline CDR1 SGHAT, CDR2 FQNNGV. CDR3 in DNA: TGTGCCAGCAGCTTAGCACTAACGAGGGGGACTGAAGCTTTCTTT. Translated: CASSLALTRGTEAFF.

The chain links TRBV6-4 to TRBJ2-3; 9 bases line up with TRBD1. The junction had 8 bases not matched to a gene; V was cut back by 5 bases and J by 2 bases. From germline, CDR1 is MRHNA and CDR2 SNTAGT. The CDR3 is 16 amino acids. CDR3 region: CASSSTGTGTTDTQYF. DNA of the CDR3: TGTGCCAGCAGTAGTACCGGGACAGGGACCACAGATACGCAGTATTTT.

The chain has TRBV30 and TRBJ1-6; 9 bases fit TRBD1. Germline CDR1 GTSNPN, CDR2 SVGIG (reference sequence). CDR3 length: 14 residues. The V segment lost 2 bases and the J segment 9 bases; nucleotides outside the gene matches: 5. CDR3 sequence reads: CAWSPGQGSSPLHF. CDR3 DNA: TGTGCCTGGAGTCCCGGACAGGGGTCTTCACCCCTCCACTTT.

CDR3 bases: TGTGCCAGCAGCTTATCGGTGGAGGGGGGGCGATCGGGTGAGCAGTTCTTC. Its translation is CASSLSVEGGRSGEQFF. The chain has TRBV11-2 and TRBJ2-1; possibly TRBD2 for D (7 bases). The germline CDR1 and CDR2 sequences are SGHAT and FQNNGV. The CDR3 loop spans 17 amino acids. Trimming cost V 2 bases and J 9 bases, with 23 bases left between them.

The DNA of the CDR3 is TGTGCCTGGAGTGGCAGGGGAGGCAATCAGCCCCAGCATTTT. Its translation: CAWSGRGGNQPQHF. The chain recombines TRBV30 with TRBJ1-5, with D possibly TRBD1 on 6 matching bases. Trimming cost V 1 base and J 2 bases, with 9 bases left between them. CDR3 length: 14 amino acids. Looked up from germline, CDR1 is GTSNPN and CDR2 is SVGIG (reference sequence).

This chain connects TRBV10-3 to TRBJ2-7; 9 bases agree with TRBD1. The CDR3 sequence is 15 residues long. Per the germline V gene, CDR1 is ENHRY and CDR2 is SYGVKD. Trimming took 2 bases from V and 5 from J; bases not matched to a gene: 7. The CDR3 bases are TGTGCCATCAGTGAGACAGGACAGGGGATCGACGAGCAGTACTTC. Residues: CAISETGQGIDEQYF.

About this clone: Other DNA sequences within the sample encode an identical CDR3. V gene TRBV12-3 or TRBV12-4 combines with J gene TRBJ2-3; D gene uncertain. The ends were cut back, 4 bases at V and 1 base at J, with 3 bases in the middle. The CDR3 covers 12 residues. The CDR3 DNA reads as TGTGCCAGCAGTTCCGGCACAGATACGCAGTATTTT. Translated: CASSSGTDTQYF.

The rearrangement links TRBV28 to TRBJ2-5, with 8 bases aligning to TRBD1. Germline V lookup: CDR1 MDHEN, CDR2 SYDVKM. Trimming at V came to 5 bases and at J to 4 bases, leaving 0 bases not matched to a gene. This CDR3 region has 12 residues. The CDR3 loop is CASSDRGETQYF. The DNA for the CDR3 is TGTGCCAGCAGTGACAGGGGAGAGACCCAGTACTTC.

CDR3 sequence: CSVGEETSDSKQYF. The CDR3 nucleotides are TGCAGCGTTGGAGAGGAGACTAGCGATAGCAAGCAGTACTTC. V is TRBV29-1 and J is TRBJ2-7; 8 bases are a match to TRBD2. V lost 4 bases and J lost 8; bases outside the gene matches: 13. The CDR3 has 14 amino acids. Germline V lookup: CDR1 SQVTM, CDR2 ANQGSEA.

This chain joins TRBV29-1 and TRBJ2-3; 11 nucleotides match TRBD1. The length of the CDR3 is 15 residues. Per the germline V gene, CDR1 is SQVTM and CDR2 is ANQGSEA. After removal of 7 bases from V and 0 bases from J, the junction contained 6 bases not matched to a gene. This CDR3 reads CSARTGGRSTDTQYF. As DNA, the CDR3 is TGCAGCGCCCGGACAGGGGGCCGAAGCACAGATACGCAGTATTTT.

In its sample, this clone was seen a few times. The chain is built from TRBV7-2 and TRBJ1-5; 10 bases are a match to TRBD1. J lost 5 bases, V lost 5 bases, and 3 bases had no gene match. The CDR3 runs to 14 residues. CDR1 is SGHTA and CDR2 is FQGNSA in the germline V gene. CDR3 in DNA: TGTGCCAGCAGCCCAGGGACAGGGGATCAGCCCCAGCATTTT. Amino acids: CASSPGTGDQPQHF.

The rearrangement links TRBV2 to TRBJ2-5; TRBD1 matches 8 bases. CDR3 size: 14 residues. V gave up 4 bases and J gave up 2 bases; unmatched junction bases: 3. The germline CDR1 and CDR2 sequences are SNHLY and FYNNEI. CDR3 sequence (DNA): TGTGCCAGCAGTGGGACAGGGTGGCAAGAGACCCAGTACTTC. Translated, it gives CASSGTGWQETQYF.